This TCR beta chain was recorded in a study of cytomegalovirus exposure and HLA in healthy donors (dated by TCRdb to the late 2010s). Study-level background: In an earlier analysis of roughly 590 of the donors, less than 350 Gb of sequence data and 90 million to 120 million unique TCR beta sequences from roughly 190 million T cells were reported. Of the 398 genotyped donors, roughly 85% fell in the genetic ancestry cluster associated with self-reported Caucasian donors. Typing coverage varied by locus: roughly 629-640 donors for A, B, C, DRB1 and DQB1; more than 500 for DQA1; about 570 for DPA1; around 450 for DPB1. Among about 400 genotyped donors of the cohort, an average of approximately 240,000 unique TCR beta nucleotide sequences was sequenced per donor, of which about 18% were non-productive. The study aimed to test whether cataloging public T cell receptors could reveal signatures of past pathogen exposure. Alongside the repertoire data, information on donor age, sex, ethnicity and CMV serostatus was compiled. Roughly 300 gigabases of sequencing data and 91 million or so unique TCR sequences made up an early release that covered fewer than 650 HLA-typed donors. Rather than drawing on any new phenotypic data, the later analysis identified candidate immune exposures from TCR beta sequences and the way those sequences occurred across donors. A later genetic analysis used genome-wide SNP genotypes for about 65% of the 666 donors, treating that subset as a discovery cohort. The T cell repertoires of some 700 subjects were profiled by immunosequencing and related to cytomegalovirus serostatus. HLA typing included class I and class II loci at four-digit resolution. Several DR-DQ haplotypes were treated as single units for association and clustering because of strong linkage in the cohort. A separate validation cohort of roughly 110 different subjects was used in addition to the roughly 700-subject first cohort. To decide whether each TCR beta V gene segment behaved as functional or pseudogenic, an earlier analysis of 587 of the donors relied on high-throughput TCR beta sequencing. Every repertoire in the discovery cohort had been generated on one and the same sequencing platform. A later analysis re-examined previously published TCR beta repertoires from roughly 720 donors and added high-resolution HLA genotyping to investigate patterns of TCR occurrence. The study combined high-throughput TCR immunosequencing, statistical association of individual TCRs with disease status, and machine learning to predict cytomegalovirus infection status. General findings and caveats noted by the study authors: This cohort had only TCR beta chains sequenced, and the lack of alpha or paired-chain data limited which features could be detected. The presence/absence analyses assumed that sequencing depth was roughly uniform across donors, and that assumption may not be true. Assigning TCR associations to individual alleles was difficult when HLA alleles, especially DR and DQ, strongly co-occurred. According to a later genetic analysis, donors in an Asian-associated ancestry cluster had fewer N-insertions in productive TCRs than the approximately 710-donor mean. Correlated functional status among segregating V segments might be attributable to linkage disequilibrium, but an unknown experimental factor could not be ruled out. A group of highly shared sequence variants was considered likely to be a technical artifact of the sequencing pipeline. In an earlier analysis of about 540 of the donors, most TCR beta V segments were observed in productive rearrangements about 90% or about 30% of the time, broadly matching IMGT annotations. A later analysis found that HLA-associated TCR beta chains were more clonally expanded and had lower generation probabilities than equally common non-associated chains. The study gave a list of some 150 TCR beta chains associated with cytomegalovirus. A further reported finding was that TCR beta sequences accurately predicted the HLA-A and HLA-B alleles for most subjects in the first cohort. An association between a missense DCLRE1C variant and V-gene and J-gene trimming of TCR beta chains was found in a later genetic analysis and replicated in an independent cohort. Because counts were too low, more than 15 rarely observed V segments, including chromosome 9 orphons, were left out of the earlier analysis of about 620 of the donors. Most TCR sequences were seen in very few donors, while some public TCRs were found in many individuals. In vitro tests confirmed that a few of the cytomegalovirus-associated TCR beta chains recognize cytomegalovirus antigens. The 87-base-pair reads could not distinguish some IMGT-functional V segments, including TRBV6-2 and TRBV6-3, so those segments were excluded. Because HLA typing was missing for some donors at each locus, association tests included only the typed subset. For the cohort, immune exposure information was limited to CMV serostatus. The authors suggested that the approach could potentially be extended to other disease states and immunological phenotypes. According to a later analysis, most CMV-associated TCR beta chains appeared to be HLA-restricted, and the HLA associations seemed to be driven largely by CMV exposure. In both the original and validation cohorts, the classifier was reported to diagnose cytomegalovirus status with high specificity and sensitivity. Several of the top co-occurrence clusters appeared to be linked to parvovirus B19, influenza, CMV and Epstein-Barr virus, according to a later analysis. In a later analysis, the rate of TCR association differed among HLA loci, with DRB1 alleles having the most associated TCRs and HLA-C alleles having the fewest. In a later analysis, 16,951 TCR beta sequences were associated with specific HLA alleles at a false discovery rate of 0.05.

Libraries were constructed by the immunoSEQ multiplex PCR assay. For the multiplex PCR, a mixture combining 60 forward primers for TCR Vbeta segments and 13 reverse primers for TCR Jbeta segments was used. The CDR3 region of rearranged TCR beta genes was amplified from genomic DNA by a multiplex PCR assay. The amplified TCR beta libraries were sequenced on the Illumina HiSeq System as 87-base-pair reads. For the original study's pipeline: A later analysis tallied around 80 million unique TCR beta chains across the 666 repertoires, and approximately 12 million of those chains were shared by two or more donors. To remove PCR and sequencing errors, raw reads were error-corrected and collapsed into unique sequences using a nearest-neighbor algorithm that merged closely related sequences. CDR3 sequences were aligned to IMGT reference sequences to assign V, D and J gene segments. For a sequence to be retained, a match of at least six nucleotides to both a V gene segment and a J gene segment was required. A rearrangement was called productive if the CDR3 had no stop codons and remained in frame with V and J, and every other rearrangement was called non-productive. CDR3 was defined by IMGT convention, running from the second conserved V-encoded cysteine to the conserved J-encoded phenylalanine. The earlier analysis of a few hundred of the donors excluded any sequence lacking an unambiguous match to a single V gene segment. An earlier analysis of fewer than 650 of the donors classified V segments as functional when productive rearrangements were above 56.7% and as segregating when the standard deviation between donors was above 5%. A statistical classification framework was built to diagnose cytomegalovirus status from the catalog of TCR beta chain sequences. In a later analysis, V and J genes were assigned by comparing TCR nucleotide sequences against IMGT/GENE-DB human TR gene sequences. Using the TCRdist pipeline, a later analysis assigned CDR3 sequences along with most-parsimonious VDJ recombination scenarios. In a later analysis, each TCR beta chain was defined by its CDR3 amino acid sequence together with its V-gene family, and reads lacking a unique V-gene family were excluded. In a later analysis, approximately 640 highly shared, low-generation-probability nucleotide sequences were removed to address suspected cross-contamination and a sequencing artifact. A later analysis calculated a clonal expansion index for each public chain from normalized within-repertoire ranks of inferred template counts. In a later analysis, generation probabilities were computed with a VDJ recombination model fitted to out-of-frame rearrangements, and the resulting probabilities were checked against IGoR. In a later analysis, hypergeometric tests were used to score TCR-TCR, TCR-HLA and TCR-CMV co-occurrence, with a repertoire-size bias correction applied to TCR pairs. A later analysis estimated false discovery rates by permuting HLA or CMV assignments 20 times. In a later analysis, co-occurring TCRs were grouped with DBSCAN, and TCRdist sequence similarity was added when clustering was performed within HLA-allele-positive subsets. For co-occurrence clustering, repertoires with fewer than 30,000 or more than 120,000 public chains were excluded, along with a handful of repertoires with anomalous nucleotide sharing. This is the immuneACCESS table as TCRdb keeps it, with only in-frame sequences that have V and J called. A part of the clones is gone; compared with another copy, unresolved V genes explain less than half, and the rest is unexplained. V, J and clone size are taken as reported in that table, and D and trimming were inferred from the DNA itself. Within this sample are some 97,000 clones, with about 77% of them counted one time only. Together, the top ten hold 4.5% to 5% of the sample.

The cohort comprised 710 or so healthy bone marrow donors. Cohort members were all nominally healthy when sampled, although unrecorded immune exposures were likely present. The donor tested CMV seropositive and was one of the 289 seropositive cohort members. Every donor gave a peripheral blood sample, and the peripheral blood mononuclear cells from that sample were used for TCR beta sequencing. Genomic DNA was extracted from the blood cell samples with the Qiagen DNeasy Blood Extraction Kit. CDR1 and CDR2 (GTSNPN, SVGIG) derive from the germline V gene (reference sequence). Measured from the cysteine to the phenylalanine, the CDR3 is 13 residues long. The retained sequence is limited to the CDR3, 39 bases, with the frame set at the first base. About this clone: Its antigen has not been determined. No qualities accompany the bases; no much larger clone lies one base away.

This TCR came from a young woman in good health and CMV-seropositive. Sequences were obtained from PBMCs. Recombination linked TRBV30 to TRBJ2-5; TRBD2 is a possible D gene, resting on 6 matching bases. Read as DNA, the sequence is TGTGGTGGACGGGGGACGGGTCATGAGACCCAGTACTTC. Its coded protein is CGGRGTGHETQYF.